These 8 T cell receptor beta chains share one sample of origin, sequenced in a study of HIV-infected patients and healthy controls. TCRdb reprocessed the 5' RACE reads via MiXCR and lists one record per CDR3 protein. The data show about 63,000 distinct CDR3 sequences, around 17% seen once. Material: CD4+ T cells from blood. The receptors were sampled from a human donor in good health.

This clonotype was counted only a few times. The chain employs TRBV2 and TRBJ2-3, with D possibly matching TRBD2 (6 bases). Germline CDR1 reads SNHLY; CDR2 reads FYNNEI. V lost 7 bases and J 5 bases, leaving 19 bases between the germline ends. CDR3 size: 15 residues. The CDR3 protein is CASKPPRDFLDTQYF. DNA of the CDR3: TGTGCCAGCAAGCCCCCCCGGGACTTCTTAGATACGCAGTATTTT.

This clonotype showed up many times. The DNA of the CDR3 is TGCAGTGCTAGGCTAGCGGCCTCCTCCTACAATGAGCAGTTCTTC. It codes for CSARLAASSYNEQFF. The J gene is TRBJ2-1, the V gene TRBV20-1, with 7 bases that match TRBD2. Looked up from germline, CDR1 is DFQATT and CDR2 is SNEGSKA (reference sequence). V lost 3 bases and J lost 0; bases outside the gene matches: 5. The CDR3 consists of 15 residues.

In this sample, this clonotype is medium-sized. V and J are TRBV29-1 and TRBJ2-4; D is perhaps TRBD2 (5 bases). Trimming removed 1 base from V and 2 bases from J, with 12 bases in between. Germline values: CDR1 SQVTM, CDR2 ANQGSEA. This CDR3 is 15 amino acids long. CDR3 loop: CSVEVEGTTKNIQYF. The CDR3 bases are TGCAGCGTTGAAGTTGAGGGTACGACCAAAAACATTCAGTACTTC. The full variable domain, its missing parts supplied by reference TRBV29-1 and TRBJ2-4, is SAVISQKPSRDICQRGTSLTIQCQVDSQVTMMFWYRQQPGQSLTLIATANQGSEATYESGFVIDKFPISRPNLTFSTLTVSNMSPEDSSIYLCSVEVEGTTKNIQYFGAGTRLSVL.

Concerning this clonotype: One junction end disagrees with the germline gene, perhaps due to a read error. The rearrangement joins TRBV7-2 to TRBJ1-3, with 10 nucleotides matching TRBD1. Germline V gene lookup returns CDR1 SGHTA and CDR2 FQGNSA. The CDR3 has 15 amino acids. CDR3 DNA: TGTGCCAGCAGCGTTGACAGGGGGCCTGGAAACGCCATATATTTT. As protein: CASSVDRGPGNAIYF.

The CDR3 bases are TGTGCCAGCCAAAGAGACCCGGCTCGCGAAAAACTGTTTTTT. It codes for CASQRDPAREKLFF. V is TRBV6-1 and J is TRBJ1-4, with D unclear. This CDR3 spans 14 amino acids. The germline V gene has CDR1 MNHNS and CDR2 SASEGT. The V end was cut by 8 bases, the J end by 8 bases, with 18 bases between.

The rearrangement uses TRBV6-9 and TRBJ2-7; TRBD1 or TRBD2 may be the D gene (5 bases each). V dropped 6 bases and J dropped 0 bases, with 18 bases sitting between them. The CDR3 is made up of 16 amino acids. Germline CDR1 MNHGY, CDR2 SVAAGI. The CDR3 spells CASSILGTGSSYEQYF. DNA of the CDR3: TGTGCCAGCAGCATTTTGGGGACGGGGAGCTCCTACGAGCAGTACTTC.

The chain joins TRBV7-2 to TRBJ1-5; weak D call: TRBD1 (5 bases). Germline V gene data show CDR1 as SGHTA and CDR2 as FQGNSA. V lost 3 bases, J lost 7 bases, and 10 bases lay in between. The CDR3 runs to 13 residues. CDR3 in amino acids: CASSLSGDQPQHF. CDR3 coding DNA: TGTGCCAGCAGCTTGTCGGGGGACCAGCCCCAGCATTTT.

The rearrangement links TRBV6-6 to TRBJ1-4; unclear D gene. The CDR3 sequence is 15 residues long. The V gene lost 0 bases and the J gene lost 5 bases, with 10 bases spanning the gap. Germline V gives CDR1 MNHNY, CDR2 SVGAGI (reference sequence). The CDR3 here is CASSYSRITNEKLFF. In DNA, the CDR3 is TGTGCCAGCAGTTACTCGAGGATAACAAATGAAAAACTGTTTTTT.